The source of this T cell receptor beta chain is a study of shared clonotypes between healthy human individuals. About this clone itself: Its specificity is not known.

Naive CD8 cells comprised CD45RO-negative, CCR7-positively selected cells, excluding terminally differentiated effector memory CD45RA+ cells. Study results and caveats: In general, naive subsets displayed greater estimated richness than memory subsets did. When compared with the clonotypes that were shared by all four sorted-subset donors, the non-shared clonotypes turned out to have lower generation probabilities. Sequencing depth was expected to affect clonotype sharing among donors.

Sequencing used immunoSEQ multiplex PCR; TCRdb keeps in-frame clones, though not all of them. This sample yields more than 600,000 clones, of which 92% are seen a single time; about 24% belongs to the top ten. Source material: naive CD8+ T cells sorted from blood. This receptor was identified in a man under 40 in good health.

The CDR3 loop is CSVEGALAGVNEQFF. As DNA, the CDR3 is TGCAGCGTTGAAGGAGCACTAGCGGGAGTCAATGAGCAGTTCTTC. The chain is built from TRBV29-1 and TRBJ2-1, with 11 bases lining up with TRBD2. This CDR3 has 15 residues. The germline V gene has CDR1 SQVTM and CDR2 ANQGSEA. The J segment lost 6 bases and the V segment lost 1 base, leaving 5 bases of the junction unmatched.